Presented here are 27 T cell receptor beta chains from one specimen sequenced in a study of cytomegalovirus exposure and HLA in healthy donors. PCR used 60 Vbeta primers and 13 Jbeta primers. Sequenced by immunoSEQ multiplex PCR; TCRdb stores in-frame clones only, minus some. The repertoire includes about 98,000 clones, around 80% of them detected once, and over 1.1% sits in the top ten. Sequencing input: PBMCs. The source is a middle-aged man in good health and CMV-seronegative.

This chain links TRBV7-9 with TRBJ1-5, with 11 bases that match TRBD1. CDR3 size: 16 residues. The germline V gene encodes CDR1 SEHNR and CDR2 FQNEAQ (reference sequence). V trimming: 1 base; J trimming: 5 bases; junction bases outside the gene matches: 4. This chain's CDR3 is CASSLEGQGGDQPQHF. The CDR3 nucleotides read TGTGCCAGCAGCTTAGAGGGACAGGGGGGGGATCAGCCCCAGCATTTT.

In its sample, this clone was seen a few times. The chain recombines TRBV5-4 with TRBJ2-1; 9 nucleotides match TRBD2. Germline CDR1 and CDR2: SGHNT and YYREEE (reference sequence). CDR3 length: 16 residues. V dropped 2 bases and J dropped 9; count of bases not matched to a gene: 12. CDR3 sequence (DNA): TGTGCCAGCAGCTTTGGCGGGGGGGCCTCTTCGGGTGAGCAGTTCTTC. Protein: CASSFGGGASSGEQFF. The entire variable domain, with the rest obtained from reference TRBV5-4 and TRBJ2-1, is as follows: ETGVTQSPTHLIKTRGQQVTLRCSSQSGHNTVSWYQQALGQGPQFIFQYYREEENGRGNFPPRFSGLQFPNYSSELNVNALELDDSALYLCASSFGGGASSGEQFFGPGTRLTVL.

This clone turned up a few times. The chain recombines TRBV11-2 with TRBJ2-4, with 7 bases identical to TRBD1. The CDR3 has 15 residues. Germline values: CDR1 SGHAT, CDR2 FQNNGV. Trimming at V came to 1 base and at J to 3 bases, leaving 3 bases not matched to a gene. The CDR3 nucleotides read TGTGCCAGCAGCTTAGCCCGGGACAGCAAAAACATTCAGTACTTC. Encoded protein: CASSLARDSKNIQYF.

The chain is built from TRBV19 and TRBJ1-4, with a possible D match to TRBD1 (6 bases). The length of the CDR3 is 15 residues. Germline V gene data show CDR1 as LNHDA and CDR2 as SQIVND (reference sequence). The V and J ends lost 5 bases and 3 bases respectively, with 13 bases between them. The CDR3 coding sequence is TGTGCCAGTAGTTCCGGGGGGCAAGCTAATGAAAAACTGTTTTTT. Protein sequence: CASSSGGQANEKLFF.

This sequence joins TRBV7-9 and TRBJ1-5; D unclear. V lost 5 bases and J 3 bases, leaving 11 bases between the germline ends. Per the germline V gene, CDR1 is SEHNR and CDR2 is FQNEAQ (reference sequence). This CDR3 region has 14 residues. CDR3 DNA: TGTGCCAGCAGCCCCGGGAGGGTCAATCAGCCCCAGCATTTT. This gives the protein CASSPGRVNQPQHF.

Only a few counts were recorded for this clone. The rearrangement links TRBV19 to TRBJ2-3; no clear D gene. This CDR3 has 13 residues. Germline V gives CDR1 LNHDA, CDR2 SQIVND (reference sequence). V gave up 4 bases and J gave up 8 bases, with 13 bases separating them. CDR3 DNA: TGTGCCAGTAGTAGCACGGGTTTATCTACGCAGTATTTT. Protein sequence: CASSSTGLSTQYF.

The chain joins TRBV28 to TRBJ1-1, with 7 bases matching TRBD1. Germline loops: CDR1 MDHEN, CDR2 SYDVKM. The V gene end was trimmed by 7 bases and the J gene end by 4 bases; junction bases not matched to a gene: 6. The length of the CDR3 is 13 residues. The CDR3, as DNA: TGTGCCAGCAACGGGGGACAGACCACTGAAGCTTTCTTT. Translation: CASNGGQTTEAFF.

This clone was seen a handful of times. The V gene is TRBV7-9, the J gene TRBJ1-1; tentative D call: TRBD1 (6 bases). CDR3 length equals 18 residues. Per the germline V gene, CDR1 is SEHNR and CDR2 is FQNEAQ (reference sequence). V lost 6 bases and J lost 0, with 23 bases in between. The CDR3 nucleotides read TGTGCCAGCAGACCCCCCGGATCGACAGGCACTATGAACACTGAAGCTTTCTTT. Translating gives CASRPPGSTGTMNTEAFF. Full variable domain (outside the CDR3, taken from reference TRBV7-9 and TRBJ1-1): DTGVSQNPRHKITKRGQNVTFRCDPISEHNRLYWYRQTLGQGPEFLTYFQNEAQLEKSRLLSDRFSAERPKGSFSTLEIQRTEQGDSAMYLCASRPPGSTGTMNTEAFFGQGTRLTVV.

The chain combines TRBV19 with TRBJ1-2, with TRBD1 matching over 7 bases. Trimming cost V 7 bases and J 3 bases; bases outside gene matches: 14. Germline V CDR1 and CDR2: LNHDA, SQIVND (reference sequence). CDR3 length equals 16 residues. CDR3 coding DNA: TGTGCCAGTACCCTCCGACAGGGACCAATAGACTATGGCTACACCTTC. It translates to CASTLRQGPIDYGYTF. Looking up the rest from reference TRBV19 and TRBJ1-2 gives the full variable domain: DGGITQSPKYLFRKEGQNVTLSCEQNLNHDAMYWYRQDPGQGLRLIYYSQIVNDFQKGDIAEGYSVSREKKESFPLTVTSAQKNPTAFYLCASTLRQGPIDYGYTFGSGTRLTVV.

The V gene is TRBV19, the J gene TRBJ2-5, with TRBD1 identical over 7 bases. The CDR3 length is 17 residues. The J segment lost 4 bases and the V segment lost 1 base, leaving 12 bases of the junction unmatched. Per the germline V gene, CDR1 is LNHDA and CDR2 is SQIVND (reference sequence). CDR3 amino acids: CASSIAPSRGSTETQYF. In DNA, the CDR3 is TGTGCCAGTAGTATAGCGCCCAGCAGGGGGAGTACAGAGACCCAGTACTTC. Together with reference TRBV19 and TRBJ2-5, the CDR3 gives the full variable domain: DGGITQSPKYLFRKEGQNVTLSCEQNLNHDAMYWYRQDPGQGLRLIYYSQIVNDFQKGDIAEGYSVSREKKESFPLTVTSAQKNPTAFYLCASSIAPSRGSTETQYFGPGTRLLVL.

This chain uses TRBV9 with TRBJ2-5; the D is unclear. TRBJ2-7 explains the end of the DNA better; the J call may be wrong. The CDR3 loop spans 15 amino acids. Germline V gives CDR1 SGDLS, CDR2 YYNGEE. This CDR3 reads CASSTGSYQTSEQYF. The CDR3, as DNA: TGTGCCAGCAGCACCGGGTCCTACCAAACCTCCGAGCAGTACTTC.

The chain recombines TRBV5-4 with TRBJ2-5; D uncertain. The end of the DNA is better explained by TRBJ2-7, so the J call may be wrong. Per germline, CDR1 SGHNT and CDR2 YYREEE (reference sequence). This CDR3 is built from 11 residues. CDR3 amino acids: CASSLGAEQYF. The CDR3 region has the DNA TGTGCCAGCAGCTTGGGGGCCGAGCAGTACTTC.

The V and J genes are TRBV14 and TRBJ2-7; 10 bases match TRBD1. J was trimmed by 2 bases and V by 0 bases; bases with no gene match: 4. CDR3 size: 16 residues. Germline CDR1 is SGHDN and CDR2 is FVKESK. The DNA of the CDR3 is TGTGCCAGCAGCCAAGATGTGGGGACAGGGGCCTACGAGCAGTACTTC. Encoded protein: CASSQDVGTGAYEQYF.

The rearrangement uses TRBV7-9 and TRBJ1-2, with TRBD1 matching 10 bases. Looked up from germline, CDR1 is SEHNR and CDR2 is FQNEAQ (reference sequence). V was pared by 6 bases and J by 3 bases, with 4 bases of the junction left unmatched. The CDR3 totals 14 residues. CDR3 sequence: CASSGTGDDYGYTF. CDR3 DNA sequence: TGTGCCAGCAGTGGGACAGGGGACGACTATGGCTACACCTTC.

The chain has TRBV28 and TRBJ1-1, with D possibly being TRBD1 (6 bases). The CDR3 runs 14 residues. Between the trimmed V and J ends, which lost 3 bases and 0 bases, there was a span of 8 bases. CDR1 MDHEN and CDR2 SYDVKM come from the germline V gene. The CDR3 here is CASSLGALNTEAFF. CDR3 nucleotides: TGTGCCAGCAGTTTGGGGGCGTTGAACACTGAAGCTTTCTTT. Variable domain in full (rest from reference TRBV28 and TRBJ1-1): DVKVTQSSRYLVKRTGEKVFLECVQDMDHENMFWYRQDPGLGLRLIYFSYDVKMKEKGDIPEGYSVSREKKERFSLILESASTNQTSMYLCASSLGALNTEAFFGQGTRLTVV.

To note about this clone: This sample includes further DNA sequences coding for the same CDR3. The V gene is TRBV6-5, the J gene TRBJ1-2; 7 bases map to TRBD1. The J segment lost 8 bases and the V segment lost 9 bases, leaving 15 bases of the junction unmatched. Germline loops: CDR1 MNHEY, CDR2 SVGAGI. The CDR3 sequence is 14 residues long. CDR3 region: CASTPGRGLRGYTF. The CDR3, as DNA: TGTGCCAGTACCCCCGGGAGGGGGCTCAGGGGCTACACCTTC.

This clone was seen a single time. In nucleotides, the CDR3 is TGTGCCATCAGTGAGTCGAGTACAGGGGGTTGGAATGAGCAGTTCTTC. Its translation is CAISESSTGGWNEQFF. The chain has TRBV10-3 and TRBJ2-1, with 8 bases fitting TRBD1. Germline V gene lookup returns CDR1 ENHRY and CDR2 SYGVKD. Trimming cost V 0 bases and J 7 bases; bases outside gene matches: 8. This CDR3 spans 16 amino acids.

This clone was found a few times. V usage is TRBV21-1 and J usage is TRBJ1-3. TRBV21-1 is described as a pseudogene. The CDR3 extends over 16 amino acids. The CDR3 DNA is TGTGCCAGCAGCAAAGAAGCGGGCGACTCTGGAAACACCATATATTTT. Protein product: CASSKEAGDSGNTIYF.

The rearrangement joins TRBV5-4 to TRBJ2-2; possible D gene TRBD1, 5 bases. With 0 bases removed from V and 0 bases from J, the gap between germline ends came to 6 bases. Germline V gives CDR1 SGHNT, CDR2 YYREEE (reference sequence). CDR3 length: 15 residues. CDR3 sequence reads: CASSLAGTNTGELFF. The CDR3, as DNA: TGTGCCAGCAGCTTGGCAGGGACGAACACCGGGGAGCTGTTTTTT.

The rearrangement uses TRBV6-5 and TRBJ2-3, with a possible D match to TRBD2 (6 bases). The CDR3 has 13 amino acids. The V gene lost 8 bases and the J gene lost 3 bases, with 12 bases spanning the gap. From germline, CDR1 is MNHEY and CDR2 SVGAGI. The CDR3 loop reads CASLALATDTQYF. The DNA of the CDR3 is TGTGCCAGCTTGGCCCTAGCGACAGATACGCAGTATTTT.

This chain joins TRBV14 and TRBJ2-3, with 8 bases aligning to TRBD2. V dropped 4 bases and J dropped 4; count of bases not matched to a gene: 10. The CDR3 spans 16 residues. Germline CDR1 SGHDN, CDR2 FVKESK. The CDR3 region is CASSLGGGGLSDTQYF. DNA of the CDR3: TGTGCCAGCAGCCTAGGAGGCGGGGGGCTCTCAGATACGCAGTATTTT.

The V call is TRBV6-5, the J call TRBJ1-2; TRBD1 might be the D (6 bases). The germline CDR1 and CDR2 sequences are MNHEY and SVGAGI. V was clipped by 1 base and J by 2 bases, with 8 bases between them. The CDR3 covers 14 residues. The CDR3 region is CASSYYGQNYGYTF. DNA for the CDR3: TGTGCCAGCAGTTACTATGGACAGAACTATGGCTACACCTTC.

V is TRBV7-2 and J is TRBJ1-4; D ambiguous. V was pared by 1 base and J by 13 bases, with 10 bases between. Germline CDR1 SGHTA, CDR2 FQGNSA. The CDR3 length is 12 residues. The CDR3 region has the DNA TGTGCCAGCAGCTTAGTAGGAGGACGACTGTTTTTT. Translated, it gives CASSLVGGRLFF. The variable domain in full, with the rest retrieved from reference TRBV7-2 and TRBJ1-4, is GAGVSQSPSNKVTEKGKDVELRCDPISGHTALYWYRQSLGQGLEFLIYFQGNSAPDKSGLPSDRFSAERTGGSVSTLTIQRTQQEDSAVYLCASSLVGGRLFFGSGTQLSVL.

This clone was counted once. The rearrangement links TRBV12-5 to TRBJ2-5, with a tentative D call TRBD2 (7 bases). CDR3 size: 14 residues. Per the germline V gene, CDR1 is LGHNT and CDR2 is FRNRAP. V gave up 8 bases and J gave up 2 bases, with 15 bases separating them. The CDR3, as DNA: TGTGCTAGTCGGGGGCAGGGACTACAAGAGACCCAGTACTTC. This translates into CASRGQGLQETQYF.

The chain recombines TRBV7-9 with TRBJ2-7, with D tentatively TRBD2 (5 bases). This CDR3 region has 13 residues. Germline V gives CDR1 SEHNR, CDR2 FQNEAQ (reference sequence). V was trimmed by 2 bases and J by 1 base, leaving 6 bases between them. The CDR3 DNA sequence: TGTGCCAGCAGCTTACGGGGATCCTACGAGCAGTACTTC. The encoded protein is CASSLRGSYEQYF. The variable domain in full, with the rest retrieved from reference TRBV7-9 and TRBJ2-7, is DTGVSQNPRHKITKRGQNVTFRCDPISEHNRLYWYRQTLGQGPEFLTYFQNEAQLEKSRLLSDRFSAERPKGSFSTLEIQRTEQGDSAMYLCASSLRGSYEQYFGPGTRLTVT.

The J gene is TRBJ2-7, the V gene TRBV2, with TRBD2 matching 7 bases. The junction had 6 bases not matched to a gene; V was cut back by 1 base and J by 3 bases. Germline loops: CDR1 SNHLY, CDR2 FYNNEI. This CDR3 has 15 residues. The CDR3 loop is CASSEVMRGSYEQYF. The CDR3 DNA reads TGTGCCAGCAGTGAAGTGATGCGGGGGAGCTACGAGCAGTACTTC.

The chain has TRBV5-4 and TRBJ2-7, with 7 bases identical to TRBD2. With V trimmed by 4 bases and J by 4 bases, 8 bases remained unmatched. This CDR3 contains 14 residues. The germline V gene has CDR1 SGHNT and CDR2 YYREEE (reference sequence). The CDR3: CASSVSLGGYEQYF. The CDR3 nucleotides are TGTGCCAGCAGCGTTTCTCTGGGGGGGTACGAGCAGTACTTC.